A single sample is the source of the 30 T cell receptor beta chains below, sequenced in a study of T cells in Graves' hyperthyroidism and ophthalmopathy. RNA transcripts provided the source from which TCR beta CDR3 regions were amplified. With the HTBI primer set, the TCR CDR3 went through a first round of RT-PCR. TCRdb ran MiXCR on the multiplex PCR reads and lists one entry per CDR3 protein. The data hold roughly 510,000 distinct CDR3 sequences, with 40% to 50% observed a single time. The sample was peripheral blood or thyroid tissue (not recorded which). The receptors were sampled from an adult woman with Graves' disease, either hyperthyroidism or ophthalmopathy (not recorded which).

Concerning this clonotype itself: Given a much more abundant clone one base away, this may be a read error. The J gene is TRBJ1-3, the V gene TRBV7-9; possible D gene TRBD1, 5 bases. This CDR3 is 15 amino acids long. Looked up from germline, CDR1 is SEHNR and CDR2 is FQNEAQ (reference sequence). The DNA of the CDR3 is TGTGCCAACAGCAAAGGTGGGGGATTCGGAAACACCATATATTTT. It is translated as CANSKGGGFGNTIYF.

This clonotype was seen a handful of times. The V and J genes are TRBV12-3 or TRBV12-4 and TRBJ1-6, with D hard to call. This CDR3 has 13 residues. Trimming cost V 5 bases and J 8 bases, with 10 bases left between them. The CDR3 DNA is TGTGCCAGCAGTAAGAGATCGGATTCACCCCTCCACTTT. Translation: CASSKRSDSPLHF.

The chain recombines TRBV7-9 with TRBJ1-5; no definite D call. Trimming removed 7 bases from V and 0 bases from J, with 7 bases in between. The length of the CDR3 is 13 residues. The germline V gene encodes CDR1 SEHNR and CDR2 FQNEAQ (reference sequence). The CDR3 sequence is CASNPASNQPQHF. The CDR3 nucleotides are TGTGCCAGCAACCCAGCTAGCAATCAGCCCCAGCATTTT.

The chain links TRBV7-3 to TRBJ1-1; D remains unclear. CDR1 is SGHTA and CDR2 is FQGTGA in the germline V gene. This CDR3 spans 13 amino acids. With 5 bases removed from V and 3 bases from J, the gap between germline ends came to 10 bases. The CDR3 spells CASSPRAHTEAFF. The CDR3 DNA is TGTGCCAGCAGCCCCCGGGCCCACACTGAAGCTTTCTTT.

CDR3 sequence reads: CSARVDWTSGSYEQYF. The DNA of the CDR3 is TGCAGTGCTAGAGTGGACTGGACTAGCGGGAGCTACGAGCAGTACTTC. The V and J genes are TRBV20-1 and TRBJ2-7; TRBD2 agrees at 13 bases. The CDR3 is 16 amino acids. Trimming cost V 1 base and J 3 bases; bases outside gene matches: 6. CDR1 is DFQATT and CDR2 is SNEGSKA in the germline V gene (reference sequence).

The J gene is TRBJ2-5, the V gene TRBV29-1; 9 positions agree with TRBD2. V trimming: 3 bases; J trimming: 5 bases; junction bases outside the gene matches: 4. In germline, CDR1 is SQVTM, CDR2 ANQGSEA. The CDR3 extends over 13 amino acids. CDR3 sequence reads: CSVDSGGSETQYF. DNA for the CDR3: TGCAGCGTTGATAGCGGGGGCTCGGAGACCCAGTACTTC.

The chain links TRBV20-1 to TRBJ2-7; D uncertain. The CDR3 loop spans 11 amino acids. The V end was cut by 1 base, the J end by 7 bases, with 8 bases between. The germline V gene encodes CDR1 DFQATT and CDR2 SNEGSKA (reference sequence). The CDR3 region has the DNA TGCAGTGCTAGAGGGACGGTGGAGCAGTACTTC. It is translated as CSARGTVEQYF.

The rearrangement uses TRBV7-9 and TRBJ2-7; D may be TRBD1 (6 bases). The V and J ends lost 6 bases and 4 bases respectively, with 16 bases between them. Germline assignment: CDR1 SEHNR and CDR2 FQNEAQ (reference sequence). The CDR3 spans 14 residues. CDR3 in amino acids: CASSSGTLAYEQYF. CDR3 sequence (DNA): TGTGCCAGCAGTTCCGGGACACTCGCGTACGAGCAGTACTTC.

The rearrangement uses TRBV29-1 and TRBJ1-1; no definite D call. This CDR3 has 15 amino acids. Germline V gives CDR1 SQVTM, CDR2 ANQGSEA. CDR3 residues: CSARDLGRMNTEAFF. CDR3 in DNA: TGCAGTGCTAGAGATTTAGGACGGATGAACACTGAAGCTTTCTTT.

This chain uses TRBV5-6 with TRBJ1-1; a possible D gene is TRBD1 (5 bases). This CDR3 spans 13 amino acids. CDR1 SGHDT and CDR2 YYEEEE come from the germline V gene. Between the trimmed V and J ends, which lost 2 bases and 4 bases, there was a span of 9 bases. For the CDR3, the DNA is TGTGCCAGCAGCTTAGCCGGGACCACTGAAGCTTTCTTT. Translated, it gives CASSLAGTTEAFF.

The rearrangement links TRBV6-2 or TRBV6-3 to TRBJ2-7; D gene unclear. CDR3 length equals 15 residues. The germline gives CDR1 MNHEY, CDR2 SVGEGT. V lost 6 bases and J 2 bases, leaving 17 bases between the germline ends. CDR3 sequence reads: CASSPSYNSAYEQYF. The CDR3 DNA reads TGTGCCAGCAGCCCCTCCTATAACAGCGCCTACGAGCAGTACTTC.

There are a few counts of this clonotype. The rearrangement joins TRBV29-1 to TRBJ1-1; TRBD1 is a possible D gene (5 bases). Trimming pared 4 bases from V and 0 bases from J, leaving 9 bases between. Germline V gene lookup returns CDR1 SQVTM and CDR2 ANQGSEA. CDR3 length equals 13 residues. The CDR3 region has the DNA TGCAGCGTTGGGCAGGACATGAACACTGAAGCTTTCTTT. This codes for CSVGQDMNTEAFF.

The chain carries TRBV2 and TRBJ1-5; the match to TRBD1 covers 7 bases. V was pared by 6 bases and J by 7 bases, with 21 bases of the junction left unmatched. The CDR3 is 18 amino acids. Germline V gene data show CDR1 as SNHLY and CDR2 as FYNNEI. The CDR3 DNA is TGTGCCAGCAGCCAAGATCATTCGGGACAGAGATCTGGCCAGCCCCAGCATTTT. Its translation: CASSQDHSGQRSGQPQHF.

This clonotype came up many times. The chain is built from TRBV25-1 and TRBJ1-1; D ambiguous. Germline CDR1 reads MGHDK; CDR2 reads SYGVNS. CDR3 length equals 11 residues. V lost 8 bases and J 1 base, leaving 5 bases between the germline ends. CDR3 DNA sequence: TGTGCCAGCGCAAGGAACACTGAAGCTTTCTTT. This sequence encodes CASARNTEAFF.

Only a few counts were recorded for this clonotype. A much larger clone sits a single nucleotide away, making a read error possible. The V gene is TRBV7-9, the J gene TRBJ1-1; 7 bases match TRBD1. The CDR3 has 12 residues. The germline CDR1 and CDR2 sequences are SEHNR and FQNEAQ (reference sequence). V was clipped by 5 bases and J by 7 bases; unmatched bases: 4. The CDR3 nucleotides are TGTGCCAGCAGCCACCGGGACAGTGAAGCTTTCTTT. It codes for CASSHRDSEAFF.

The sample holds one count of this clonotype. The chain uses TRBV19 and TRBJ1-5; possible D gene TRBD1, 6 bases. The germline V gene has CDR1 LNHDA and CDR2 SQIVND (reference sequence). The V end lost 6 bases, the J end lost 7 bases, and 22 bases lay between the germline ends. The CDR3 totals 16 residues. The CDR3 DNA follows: TGTGCCAGTAGCAGCCGTATCTCCAGGGGTTGGCAGCCCCAGCATTTT. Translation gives CASSSRISRGWQPQHF. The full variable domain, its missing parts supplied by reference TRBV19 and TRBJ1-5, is DGGITQSPKYLFRKEGQNVTLSCEQNLNHDAMYWYRQDPGQGLRLIYYSQIVNDFQKGDIAEGYSVSREKKESFPLTVTSAQKNPTAFYLCASSSRISRGWQPQHFGDGTRLSIL.

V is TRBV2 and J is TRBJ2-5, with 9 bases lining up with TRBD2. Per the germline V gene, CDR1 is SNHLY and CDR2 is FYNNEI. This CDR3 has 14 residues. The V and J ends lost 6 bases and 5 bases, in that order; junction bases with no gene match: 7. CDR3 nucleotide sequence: TGTGCCAGCAGGGGCGGGGGGGCCCGTGAGACCCAGTACTTC. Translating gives CASRGGGARETQYF.

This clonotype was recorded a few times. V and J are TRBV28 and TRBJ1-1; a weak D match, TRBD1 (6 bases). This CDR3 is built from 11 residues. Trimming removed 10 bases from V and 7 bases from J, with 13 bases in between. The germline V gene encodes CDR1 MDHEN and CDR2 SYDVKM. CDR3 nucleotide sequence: TGTGCCACGTCCGGACAGTTTGAAGCTTTCTTT. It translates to CATSGQFEAFF. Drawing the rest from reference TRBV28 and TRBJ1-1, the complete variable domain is DVKVTQSSRYLVKRTGEKVFLECVQDMDHENMFWYRQDPGLGLRLIYFSYDVKMKEKGDIPEGYSVSREKKERFSLILESASTNQTSMYLCATSGQFEAFFGQGTRLTVV.

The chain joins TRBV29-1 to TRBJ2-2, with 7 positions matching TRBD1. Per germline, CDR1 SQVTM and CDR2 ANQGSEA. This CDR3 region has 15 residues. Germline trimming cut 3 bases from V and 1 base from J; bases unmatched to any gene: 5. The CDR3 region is CSVDRGNGNTGELFF. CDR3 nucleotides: TGCAGCGTTGACAGGGGGAACGGGAACACCGGGGAGCTGTTTTTT.

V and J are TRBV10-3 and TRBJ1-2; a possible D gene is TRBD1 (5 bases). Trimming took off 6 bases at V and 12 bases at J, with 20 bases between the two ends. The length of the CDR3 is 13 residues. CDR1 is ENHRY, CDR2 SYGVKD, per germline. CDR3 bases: TGTGCCATCAGGACGGGGCCGAACTCTGGAAACACCTTC. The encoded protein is CAIRTGPNSGNTF.

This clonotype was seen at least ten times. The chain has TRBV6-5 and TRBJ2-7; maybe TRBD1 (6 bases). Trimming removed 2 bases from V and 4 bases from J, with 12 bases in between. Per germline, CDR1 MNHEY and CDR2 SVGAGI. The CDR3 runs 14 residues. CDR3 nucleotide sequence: TGTGCCAGCAGTTACGGGACAAGGGGGTACGAGCAGTACTTC. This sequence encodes CASSYGTRGYEQYF.

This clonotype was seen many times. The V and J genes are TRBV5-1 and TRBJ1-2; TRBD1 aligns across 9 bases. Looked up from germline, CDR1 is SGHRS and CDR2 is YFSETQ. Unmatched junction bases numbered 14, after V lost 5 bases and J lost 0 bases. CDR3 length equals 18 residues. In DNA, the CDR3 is TGCGCCAGCAGACTCACCGGGACAGGGCCCTTAGCTAACTATGGCTACACCTTC. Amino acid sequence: CASRLTGTGPLANYGYTF. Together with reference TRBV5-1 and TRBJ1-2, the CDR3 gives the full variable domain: KAGVTQTPRYLIKTRGQQVTLSCSPISGHRSVSWYQQTPGQGLQFLFEYFSETQRNKGNFPGRFSGRQFSNSRSEMNVSTLELGDSALYLCASRLTGTGPLANYGYTFGSGTRLTVV.

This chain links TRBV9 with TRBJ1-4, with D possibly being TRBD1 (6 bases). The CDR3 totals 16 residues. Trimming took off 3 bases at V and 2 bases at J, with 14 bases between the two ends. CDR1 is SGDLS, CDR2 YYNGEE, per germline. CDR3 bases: TGTGCCAGCAGCGCAGGGGTCGGTGGGACTAATGAAAAACTGTTTTTT. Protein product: CASSAGVGGTNEKLFF.

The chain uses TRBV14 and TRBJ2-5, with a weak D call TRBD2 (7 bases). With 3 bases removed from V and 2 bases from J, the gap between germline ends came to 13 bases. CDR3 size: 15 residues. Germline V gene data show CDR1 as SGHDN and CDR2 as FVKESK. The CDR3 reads CASSQVAGAQETQYF. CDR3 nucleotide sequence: TGTGCCAGCAGCCAGGTGGCGGGGGCTCAAGAGACCCAGTACTTC.

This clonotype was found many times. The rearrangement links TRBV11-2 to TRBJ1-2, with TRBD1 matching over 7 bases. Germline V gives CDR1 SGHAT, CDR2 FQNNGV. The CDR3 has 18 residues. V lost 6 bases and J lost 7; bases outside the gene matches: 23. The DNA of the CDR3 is TGTGCCAGCAGACCTGCGTTGGCAGGGGGGAGTCAGATTACTGGCTACACCTTC. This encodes CASRPALAGGSQITGYTF.

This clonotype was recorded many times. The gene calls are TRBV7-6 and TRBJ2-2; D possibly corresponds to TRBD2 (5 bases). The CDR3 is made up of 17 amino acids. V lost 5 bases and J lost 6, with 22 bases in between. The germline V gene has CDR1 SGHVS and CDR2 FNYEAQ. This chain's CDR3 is CASSPDGSKGFAGELFF. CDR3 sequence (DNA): TGTGCCAGCAGCCCCGATGGGAGCAAGGGTTTCGCCGGGGAGCTGTTTTTT.

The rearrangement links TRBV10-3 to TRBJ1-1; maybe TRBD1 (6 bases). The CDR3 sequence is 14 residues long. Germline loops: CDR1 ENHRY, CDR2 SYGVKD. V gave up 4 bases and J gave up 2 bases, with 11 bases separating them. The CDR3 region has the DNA TGTGCCATCAGTGGATCGGGGGCAAACACTGAAGCTTTCTTT. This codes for CAISGSGANTEAFF.

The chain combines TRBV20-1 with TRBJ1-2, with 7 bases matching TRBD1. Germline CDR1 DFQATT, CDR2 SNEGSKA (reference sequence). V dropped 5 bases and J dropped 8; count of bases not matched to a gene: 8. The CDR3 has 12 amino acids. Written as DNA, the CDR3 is TGCAGTGCTTACCTAGGGGGCGCCGGCTACACCTTC. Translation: CSAYLGGAGYTF.

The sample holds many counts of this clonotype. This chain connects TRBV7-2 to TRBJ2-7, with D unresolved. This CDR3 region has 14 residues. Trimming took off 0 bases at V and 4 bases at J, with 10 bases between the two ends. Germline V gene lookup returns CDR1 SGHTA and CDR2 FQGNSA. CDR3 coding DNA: TGTGCCAGCAGCTTAGCGCGGTCCGTATACGAGCAGTACTTC. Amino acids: CASSLARSVYEQYF.

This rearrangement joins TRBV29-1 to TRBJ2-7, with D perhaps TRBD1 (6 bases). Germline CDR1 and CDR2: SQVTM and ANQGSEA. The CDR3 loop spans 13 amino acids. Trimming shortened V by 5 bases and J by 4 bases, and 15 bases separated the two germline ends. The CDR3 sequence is CSVRGDNPYEQYF. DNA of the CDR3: TGCAGCGTTAGAGGGGACAACCCATACGAGCAGTACTTC.